This TCR beta chain originates from a study of graft-versus-host responses after intestinal transplantation. Overall study findings and caveats: In recipient marrow, GvH clones were found, and some appeared first in ileum or blood.

The protocol was immunoSEQ multiplex PCR, while the TCRdb copy is restricted to in-frame clones and leaves out a portion. The data contain some 76,000 clones, around 86% of them singletons. Trimming left V 6 bases short and J 7 bases short, with 7 bases between. Per germline, CDR1 MNHNY and CDR2 SVGAGI (reference sequence). CDR3 size: 12 residues. As regards this clone: Its antigen is undetermined.

The genes are TRBV6-6 and TRBJ1-6; D is perhaps TRBD1 (5 bases). This clonotype was sampled from a human donor who was the organ donor for an intestinal transplant. The sample was unstimulated CD8+ T cells sorted from spleen or lymph node cells, taken before transplant. CDR3 amino acids: CASSGGNSPLHF. The DNA for the CDR3 is TGTGCCAGCAGCGGGGGGAATTCACCCCTCCACTTT.